This T cell receptor (beta chain) is from a study of post-analysis software for immune sequencing data. As for the study in general: The cohort encompassed relapsing-remitting, secondary progressive and progressive-relapsing multiple sclerosis disease courses. Findings of the study overall: By F measure, strong co-clustering occurred among samples prepared in the same batch. Versus controls, multiple sclerosis patients showed significantly lower diversity (normalized Chao1).

As to this clonotype: Its target is unknown.

TCR beta libraries were prepared from cDNA with unique molecular identifiers. T cells numbering roughly 1 to 11 million yielded cDNA molecules that totaled about 500,000. One entry per CDR3 protein, called by TCRdb with MiXCR from the PCR reads. The sample consists of about 540,000 distinct CDR3 sequences, less than 40% of them appearing once. Sequencing input: blood. This receptor was taken from a girl aged 2 to 17 with multiple sclerosis.

CDR3 in DNA: TGTGCCAGCAGCCGAGGGACCCAAGACGAGCAGTACTTC. Protein product: CASSRGTQDEQYF. This chain connects TRBV4-2 to TRBJ2-7, with D possibly called TRBD1 or TRBD2 (5 bases each). Germline assignment: CDR1 LGHNA and CDR2 YNFKEQ. V lost 4 bases, J lost 5 bases, and 12 bases lay in between. CDR3 length: 13 amino acids.